This T cell receptor (beta chain) was found in a study of T cells in Graves' hyperthyroidism and ophthalmopathy. Clinicians diagnosed patients from clinical symptoms, serum thyroxine and TRAb, thyroid ultrasound and orbital computed tomography. Germline values: CDR1 KGHSH, CDR2 LQKENI. The J segment lost 4 bases and the V segment lost 5 bases, leaving 2 bases of the junction unmatched. The CDR3 spans 15 residues. The count of this clonotype is one. Authors of the study amplified TCR beta CDR3 regions from RNA transcripts. During a first-round RT-PCR of the TCR CDR3, the HTBI primer set was used. TCRdb reanalysed the multiplex PCR reads using MiXCR and keeps one entry per CDR3 protein. The data hold hundreds of thousands of distinct CDR3 sequences, with about 38% observed a single time.

This clonotype originated in a man aged 18-30 years with Graves' hyperthyroidism. The material sequenced was blood. The chain is built from TRBV18 and TRBJ2-2; the match to TRBD2 covers 12 bases. The CDR3 reads CASSTSGRITGELFF. The CDR3 DNA is TGTGCCAGCTCAACTAGCGGGAGGATCACCGGGGAGCTGTTTTTT.